Shown below are 10 T cell receptor beta chains from a single sample sequenced in a study of regulatory T cells in long-lasting Graves disease. As for time point: newly diagnosed GD, antithyroid drugs for less than 3 months. PBMC RNA served as the TCR library source. According to the study, TCR beta libraries were built with iRepertoire HTBI primers and CDR3-region Arm-PCR. TCRdb passed the multiplex PCR reads through MiXCR, listing each CDR3 protein once. The repertoire holds a few hundred thousand distinct CDR3 sequences, with 15% as singletons. These same records also appear under a second study, on T cells in Graves' hyperthyroidism and ophthalmopathy.

The sample consisted of peripheral blood mononuclear cells (PBMCs), taken at new diagnosis, from a patient treated with antithyroid drugs. These receptors all stem from a woman aged 35 to 49 with Graves disease.

This clonotype was counted once. A far bigger clonotype differs at one base, so this is likely a read error. The rearrangement uses TRBV7-2 and TRBJ2-5, with TRBD2 matching over 9 bases. CDR1 and CDR2 from the germline V gene are SGHTA and FQGNSA. Germline trimming cut 1 base from V and 1 base from J; bases unmatched to any gene: 1. The length of the CDR3 is 15 residues. The CDR3 here is CASSLGGRVQETQYF. DNA for the CDR3: TGTGCCAGCAGCTTAGGCGGGAGGGTCCAAGAGACCCAGTACTTC.

The table lists this clonotype with many counts. This chain uses TRBV11-3 with TRBJ2-7; TRBD2 matches 11 bases. The CDR3 runs 17 residues. Germline trimming cut 5 bases from V and 2 bases from J; bases unmatched to any gene: 11. In germline, CDR1 is SGHNT, CDR2 YENEEA. The CDR3 DNA follows: TGTGCCAGCAGCCCTGTTGCTAGCGGGAGGAGCCCCTACGAGCAGTACTTC. Amino acid sequence: CASSPVASGRSPYEQYF.

This clonotype has ten or more counts. V gene TRBV7-9 combines with J gene TRBJ1-2; maybe TRBD1 (5 bases). The V gene lost 1 base and the J gene lost 4 bases, with 13 bases spanning the gap. The CDR3 is 15 residues long. Germline CDR1 is SEHNR and CDR2 is FQNEAQ (reference sequence). In DNA form, the CDR3 reads TGTGCCAGCAGCTTAGATGGGACGGTTAGCTATGGCTACACCTTC. Amino acid sequence: CASSLDGTVSYGYTF.

For this clonotype: A read error is the likely source, as a far larger clone sits one nucleotide away. The chain links TRBV13 to TRBJ2-2, with TRBD1 identical over 7 bases. The CDR3 spans 16 residues. Germline CDR1 and CDR2: PRHDT and FYEKMQ (reference sequence). After removal of 6 bases from V and 1 base from J, the junction contained 8 bases not matched to a gene. CDR3 amino acids: CASSFAYRGNTGELFF. Here the CDR3 DNA reads TGTGCCAGCAGTTTCGCGTACAGGGGGAACACCGGGGAGCTGTTTTTT. Combining the CDR3 with reference TRBV13 and TRBJ2-2 gives the whole variable domain AAGVIQSPRHLIKEKRETATLKCYPIPRHDTVYWYQQGPGQDPQFLISFYEKMQSDKGSIPDRFSAQQFSDYHSELNMSSLELGDSALYFCASSFAYRGNTGELFFGEGSRLTVL.

The sample holds many counts of this clonotype. The V gene is TRBV11-3, the J gene TRBJ1-1; a weak D match, TRBD1 (5 bases). Germline V lookup: CDR1 SGHNT, CDR2 YENEEA. The CDR3 totals 13 residues. Trimming removed 3 bases from V and 7 bases from J, with 12 bases in between. The CDR3 DNA reads TGTGCCAGCAGCTTTAGAGAGGGGAATGAAGCTTTCTTT. Translated, it gives CASSFREGNEAFF.

In this sample, this clonotype turned up many times. This sequence joins TRBV18 and TRBJ1-3, with 8 positions matching TRBD1. The V segment lost 3 bases and the J segment 0 bases; nucleotides outside the gene matches: 7. The germline V gene encodes CDR1 KGHSH and CDR2 LQKENI. This CDR3 has 17 residues. CDR3 nucleotides: TGTGCCAGCTCACCGCCAGGACAGGGCGACTCTGGAAACACCATATATTTT. It codes for CASSPPGQGDSGNTIYF.

The rearrangement links TRBV14 to TRBJ2-5; unclear D gene. With 1 base removed from V and 4 bases from J, the gap between germline ends came to 10 bases. The CDR3 loop spans 14 amino acids. Germline-derived CDR1 and CDR2 are SGHDN and FVKESK. The CDR3 DNA reads TGTGCCAGCAGCCAAGGGTTTGTGGGAGAGACCCAGTACTTC. Protein product: CASSQGFVGETQYF.

This clonotype was detected a few times. A single base is all that separates this from a far larger clone, so a read error is likely. This likely comes from a read error, as the CDR3 has no conserved phenylalanine or tryptophan at its end. This CDR3 reads CASSEGTSGFSYEQYS. DNA for the CDR3: TGTGCCAGCAGTGAAGGGACTAGCGGGTTCTCCTACGAGCAGTACTCC. The chain has TRBV6-2 or TRBV6-3 and TRBJ2-7; 12 nucleotides line up with TRBD2. Germline CDR1 reads MNHEY; CDR2 reads SVGEGT. This CDR3 region has 16 residues. Germline trimming cut 5 bases from V and 0 bases from J; bases unmatched to any gene: 5.

This clonotype was recorded a few times. The chain has TRBV28 and TRBJ1-5; D call uncertain. V was pared by 1 base and J by 0 bases, with 10 bases between. This CDR3 contains 16 residues. From germline, CDR1 is MDHEN and CDR2 SYDVKM. The DNA of the CDR3 is TGTGCCAGCAGTTTATATGGCAGTTATAGCAATCAGCCCCAGCATTTT. This codes for CASSLYGSYSNQPQHF. The whole variable domain, remainder taken from reference TRBV28 and TRBJ1-5, is DVKVTQSSRYLVKRTGEKVFLECVQDMDHENMFWYRQDPGLGLRLIYFSYDVKMKEKGDIPEGYSVSREKKERFSLILESASTNQTSMYLCASSLYGSYSNQPQHFGDGTRLSIL.

This clonotype was seen ten or more times. This chain links TRBV28 with TRBJ2-2; the match to TRBD1 covers 8 bases. Losses at the gene ends were 6 bases for V and 1 base for J; bases not matched to a gene: 4. This CDR3 region has 15 residues. Germline V lookup: CDR1 MDHEN, CDR2 SYDVKM. The DNA of the CDR3 is TGTGCCAGCAGGTCTGGACAGGGGAACACCGGGGAGCTGTTTTTT. It codes for CASRSGQGNTGELFF.